This TCR beta chain is drawn from a study of cytomegalovirus exposure and HLA in healthy donors. Study background: Early released data comprised about 85 million unique TCRs from HLA-typed donors.

Primers included in the PCR were 60 Vbeta and 13 Jbeta primers. Only in-frame clones appear in the TCRdb table, and some are missing; sequencing was by immunoSEQ multiplex PCR. The sample holds approximately 110,000 clones, 55% to 75% seen once. Germline lookup yields CDR1 LNHDA and CDR2 SQIVND (reference sequence). V trimming: 5 bases; J trimming: 7 bases; junction bases outside the gene matches: 5. The CDR3 is 14 amino acids. The chain recombines TRBV19 with TRBJ2-1, with 10 bases matching TRBD1. Sequencing was carried out using PBMCs. This receptor was obtained from a man between 25 and 39 years old in good health and CMV-seropositive. The CDR3 here is CASSGQGVWNEQFF. The CDR3 DNA reads as TGTGCCAGTAGTGGACAGGGGGTCTGGAATGAGCAGTTCTTC. The full variable domain, rest sourced from reference TRBV19 and TRBJ2-1, is DGGITQSPKYLFRKEGQNVTLSCEQNLNHDAMYWYRQDPGQGLRLIYYSQIVNDFQKGDIAEGYSVSREKKESFPLTVTSAQKNPTAFYLCASSGQGVWNEQFFGPGTRLTVL.